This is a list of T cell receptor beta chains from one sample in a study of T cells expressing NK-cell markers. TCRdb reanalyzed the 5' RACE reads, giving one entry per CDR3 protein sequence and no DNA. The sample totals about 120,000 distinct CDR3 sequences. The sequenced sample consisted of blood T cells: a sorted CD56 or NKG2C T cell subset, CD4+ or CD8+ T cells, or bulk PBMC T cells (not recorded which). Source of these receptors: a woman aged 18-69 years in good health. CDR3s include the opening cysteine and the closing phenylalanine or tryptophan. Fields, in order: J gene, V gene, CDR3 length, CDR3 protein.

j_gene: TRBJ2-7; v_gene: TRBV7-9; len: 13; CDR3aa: CASSFGTGGEQYF
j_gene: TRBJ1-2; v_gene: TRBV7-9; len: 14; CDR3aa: CASSLVSANYGYTF
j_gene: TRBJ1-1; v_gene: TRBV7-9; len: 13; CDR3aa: CASSYAPGREAFF
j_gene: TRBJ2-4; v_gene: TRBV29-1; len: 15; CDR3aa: CSVESGGSATNIQYF
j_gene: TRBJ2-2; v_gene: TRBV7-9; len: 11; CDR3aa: CASSLGWELFF
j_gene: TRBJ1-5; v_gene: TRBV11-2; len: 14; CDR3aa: CASSLRMGNQPQHF
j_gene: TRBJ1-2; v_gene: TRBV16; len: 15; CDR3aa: CASSPPLTVVYGYTF
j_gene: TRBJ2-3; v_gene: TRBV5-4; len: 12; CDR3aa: CASSPGSDTQYF
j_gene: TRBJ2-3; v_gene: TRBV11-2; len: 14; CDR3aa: CASSPETGKDTQYF
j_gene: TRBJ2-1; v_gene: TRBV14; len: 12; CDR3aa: CASSLTGSEQFF
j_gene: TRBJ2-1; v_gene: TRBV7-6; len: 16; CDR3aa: CASSLSGFGGRDEQFF
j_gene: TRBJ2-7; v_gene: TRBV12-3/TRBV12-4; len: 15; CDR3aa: CASSKTSGSVHEQYF
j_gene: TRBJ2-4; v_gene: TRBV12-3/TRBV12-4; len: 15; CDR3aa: CASSRGALAKNIQYF
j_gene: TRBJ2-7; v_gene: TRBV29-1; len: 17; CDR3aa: CSVGGTSGRSVGYEQYF